This T cell receptor (beta chain) was identified in a study of molecular identifiers for immune sequencing clone quantification (dated by TCRdb to between 2017 and 2018). Background for the entire study: For a replicate experiment, the RNA from either 20,000 or 100,000 naive CD8 T cells was divided into five aliquots, and four of those aliquots went on to sequencing. CD8 T cells were used in a methods study to benchmark molecular-identifier clustering-based TCR repertoire sequencing (MIDCIRS) and TCR RNA copy counting.

Summary of the overall study and its limitations: In CMV-specific effector cells, clones with more than 20 RNA copies accounted for over 97% of molecules, whereas in naive cells such clones accounted for under 1%. Modeling estimated about three recovered TCR RNA copies per cell, compared with about 9.3 by digital PCR, which implies approximately 30% capture efficiency. Spiked-in Jurkat TCR RNA equal to a single cell's worth was reported to be detectable even within 1,100,000 naive CD8 T cells. Identical TCR molecules sharing a barcode could cause highly expanded clone sizes to be underestimated. When barcode sub-clustering was not used, chimeric consensus sequences inflated TCR diversity, with chimeras reaching as high as 47%. The naive libraries included spiked-in Jurkat TCR RNA (around 10 copies' worth), and this RNA is not part of the donor repertoire.

Libraries were made using PCR. Sequencing took place on an Illumina HiSeq 4000. Bulk TCR libraries were made following a previously described method, with the TCR primers given in Table S5. Total RNA was purified with the Qiagen AllPrep DNA/RNA kit. Before analysis, reads from multiple sequencing runs of one library were combined. Per the authors' processing: Reads were retained only if the reads had an exact TCR constant sequence, and the retained reads were trimmed to 150 nt and grouped according to their 12-nt molecular barcodes. Reads in each barcode group were sub-clustered using a 15% Levenshtein threshold, and a quality-weighted consensus sequence was built for each RNA molecule. Non-functional sequences were removed, as were lower-count sequences one edit away from another. Based on a fit of two negative binomial distributions, barcode sub-clusters having less than 20% of the maximum read count were discarded. TCRdb's own reprocessing of the public reads used fastp at Q25 and MiXCR and kept productive beta chains. All rows with the same CDR3 protein become a single entry with the most common DNA and genes. The V and J calls shown here were made by TCRdb, not taken from the authors' results. The sample has a few hundred thousand distinct CDR3 sequences on record, about 20% of them singletons. The ten biggest clones cover more than 0.8% of the sample.

This clonotype has more than one count but fewer than ten. Its antigen target is currently unknown. Qualities for individual bases were not recorded, and no much larger clone is one base off. Libraries of naive CD8 T cells were built from around 20,000 to 990,000 sorted cells, with 10%, 30% or 50% of the purified RNA used. Naive CD8 T cells were FACS-sorted as CD8+CD4-CCR7+CD45RA+ on a BD FACSAria II into RLT Plus buffer. To test detection sensitivity, Jurkat RNA equal to around 10 TCR copies was added to samples of roughly 18,000-1,100,000 naive CD8 T cells. Enrichment of CD8 T cells was performed with RosetteSep CD8+ T Cell Enrichment Cocktail and Ficoll-Paque, after which ACK red cell lysis was carried out. Spanning cysteine to phenylalanine, the CDR3 consists of 16 amino acids. Just the 48-base CDR3 DNA is kept, in frame starting at base 1. Taken from the germline V gene (reference sequence), the CDR1 and CDR2 loops are LGHDT and YNNKEL. V was cut back by 0 bases and J by 8 bases, leaving a gap of 17 bases between them.

The specimen was naive CD8+ T cells from blood, with Jurkat cell RNA spiked in. Taken with the paper, the label for cell subset or site translates to: FACS-sorted CD8+CD4-CCR7+CD45RA+ naive T cells. This TCR was sampled from a human donor in good health. Some libraries in this study had Jurkat cell RNA spiked in. The chain uses TRBV3-1 and TRBJ2-1; too little of a D gene remains to name it. The encoded CDR3 is CASSQDPFRLVDEQFF. The base sequence is TGTGCCAGCAGCCAAGACCCCTTCCGACTCGTCGATGAGCAGTTCTTC.